The 19 T cell receptor beta chains reported below all come from one sample, sequenced in a study of blood T cell repertoires in COVID-19. Sequencing used immunoSEQ multiplex PCR; TCRdb keeps in-frame clones, though not all of them. The table records under 300,000 clones, about 85% of them present only once. The sequenced sample was PBMCs or T cells enriched from blood (not recorded which). These receptor sequences come from a woman in her forties or fifties who had recovered from COVID-19.

This sequence joins TRBV20-1 and TRBJ1-5; no reliable D call. Trimming stripped 3 bases from V and 2 bases from J, with 14 bases between. CDR1 DFQATT and CDR2 SNEGSKA come from the germline V gene (reference sequence). The CDR3 consists of 15 residues. The CDR3, as DNA: TGCAGTGCTAGTCCATCCATCGGGGGCAATCAGCCCCAGCATTTT. It yields the protein CSASPSIGGNQPQHF.

This rearrangement joins TRBV11-3 to TRBJ2-5; 9 positions match TRBD1. CDR1 is SGHNT and CDR2 is YENEEA in the germline V gene. After removal of 5 bases from V and 7 bases from J, the junction contained 5 bases not matched to a gene. The CDR3 loop spans 13 amino acids. The DNA of the CDR3 is TGTGCCAGCAGCCGGGACAGGGAGGGGACCCAGTACTTC. Protein sequence: CASSRDREGTQYF.

The chain has TRBV15 and TRBJ2-3; D is unresolved. CDR1 and CDR2 from the germline V gene are LNHNV and YYDKDF (reference sequence). Trimming shortened V by 0 bases and J by 6 bases, and 7 bases separated the two germline ends. This CDR3 has 13 residues. In nucleotides, the CDR3 is TGTGCCACCAGCAGAGATACTCCCGATACGCAGTATTTT. Encoded protein: CATSRDTPDTQYF.

The J gene is TRBJ1-4, the V gene TRBV2; 8 bases map to TRBD1. With V trimmed by 6 bases and J by 5 bases, 8 bases remained unmatched. CDR3 length: 15 amino acids. Germline V CDR1 and CDR2: SNHLY, FYNNEI. CDR3 nucleotide sequence: TGTGCCAGCAGCCGAGAGGACAGGGCCAATGAAAAACTGTTTTTT. Encoded protein: CASSREDRANEKLFF.

The chain is built from TRBV4-3 and TRBJ1-1, with 9 bases identical to TRBD1. The germline V gene encodes CDR1 LGHNA and CDR2 YSLEER. This CDR3 spans 14 amino acids. V was pared by 4 bases and J by 4 bases, with 4 bases of the junction left unmatched. CDR3 loop: CASSPGQGTTEAFF. DNA for the CDR3: TGCGCCAGCAGCCCGGGACAGGGTACCACTGAAGCTTTCTTT.

V is TRBV28 and J is TRBJ2-1; maybe TRBD1 (6 bases). This CDR3 has 15 amino acids. Trimming cost V 7 bases and J 5 bases, with 18 bases left between them. Germline values: CDR1 MDHEN, CDR2 SYDVKM. The chain's CDR3 is CASNYGGTLNNEQFF. The CDR3 DNA reads TGTGCCAGCAATTATGGTGGGACACTGAACAATGAGCAGTTCTTC. Based on the CDR3 plus reference TRBV28 and TRBJ2-1, the full variable domain is DVKVTQSSRYLVKRTGEKVFLECVQDMDHENMFWYRQDPGLGLRLIYFSYDVKMKEKGDIPEGYSVSREKKERFSLILESASTNQTSMYLCASNYGGTLNNEQFFGPGTRLTVL.

The rearrangement uses TRBV30 and TRBJ1-4; weak D call: TRBD1 (6 bases). V lost 1 base, J lost 8 bases, and 8 bases lay in between. Germline V gene sequence: CDR1 GTSNPN, CDR2 SVGIG (reference sequence). The CDR3 has 12 residues. The CDR3 region is CAWSDRAEKLFF. The CDR3 DNA reads TGTGCCTGGAGTGACAGGGCGGAAAAACTGTTTTTT.

The gene calls are TRBV5-6 and TRBJ2-5, with D hard to call. Per germline, CDR1 SGHDT and CDR2 YYEEEE. Trimming took off 7 bases at V and 0 bases at J, with 16 bases between the two ends. The CDR3 totals 15 residues. For the CDR3, the DNA is TGTGCCAGCCGTATTTTAGACACCAACCAAGAGACCCAGTACTTC. Amino acid sequence: CASRILDTNQETQYF.

Concerning this clone itself: A read error may account for a junction end that differs from germline. The chain has TRBV7-9 and TRBJ1-5, with D perhaps matching TRBD1 (5 bases). Germline-derived CDR1 and CDR2 are SEHNR and FQNEAQ (reference sequence). The CDR3 covers 12 residues. CDR3 amino acids: CATSAGPQPQHF. In DNA form, the CDR3 reads TGTGCCACCAGCGCAGGGCCTCAGCCCCAGCATTTT.

The rearrangement uses TRBV30 and TRBJ1-2; tentatively, D is TRBD1 (5 bases). Germline V gives CDR1 GTSNPN, CDR2 SVGIG (reference sequence). The V and J ends lost 1 base and 4 bases respectively, with 22 bases between them. This CDR3 region has 17 residues. CDR3 in amino acids: CAWSEYPQDNYPYGYTF. CDR3 in DNA: TGTGCCTGGAGTGAATATCCCCAGGACAATTATCCCTATGGCTACACCTTC. The complete variable domain, with remaining parts taken from reference TRBV30 and TRBJ1-2, reads SQTIHQWPATLVQPVGSPLSLECTVEGTSNPNLYWYRQAAGRGLQLLFYSVGIGQISSEVPQNLSASRPQDRQFILSSKKLLLSDSGFYLCAWSEYPQDNYPYGYTFGSGTRLTVV.

The chain uses TRBV28 and TRBJ1-2; 9 bases line up with TRBD1. This CDR3 comprises 14 residues. The V gene end was trimmed by 7 bases and the J gene end by 4 bases; junction bases not matched to a gene: 7. Germline CDR1 reads MDHEN; CDR2 reads SYDVKM. CDR3 DNA: TGTGCCAGCAATTTGAGGGACAGGGTCTATGGCTACACCTTC. Encoded protein: CASNLRDRVYGYTF.

J is TRBJ2-6 and V is TRBV28; D is ambiguous. Trimming stripped 4 bases from V and 4 bases from J, with 8 bases between. The CDR3 loop spans 14 amino acids. The V gene's germline CDR1 is MDHEN and CDR2 SYDVKM. The DNA for the CDR3 is TGTGCCAGCAGTTCCTCCCGGGGGGCCAACGTCCTGACTTTC. Residues: CASSSSRGANVLTF.

This chain uses TRBV19 with TRBJ2-3; TRBD1 is a possible D gene (5 bases). In germline, CDR1 is LNHDA, CDR2 SQIVND (reference sequence). There are 15 residues in the CDR3. V gave up 2 bases and J gave up 1 base, with 10 bases separating them. This CDR3 reads CASSITWGGTDTQYF. CDR3 bases: TGTGCCAGTAGTATAACATGGGGCGGCACAGATACGCAGTATTTT.

V gene TRBV7-2 combines with J gene TRBJ2-3; 10 nucleotides line up with TRBD2. Germline values: CDR1 SGHTA, CDR2 FQGNSA. This CDR3 is built from 15 residues. V lost 5 bases, J lost 3 bases, and 5 bases stayed unmatched. The CDR3 spells CASSASSGRTDTQYF. DNA of the CDR3: TGTGCCAGCAGCGCGTCTAGCGGGAGAACAGATACGCAGTATTTT.

The genes are TRBV4-2 and TRBJ2-5; D unresolved. V lost 2 bases and J lost 4, with 11 bases in between. The CDR3 spans 14 residues. Per the germline V gene, CDR1 is LGHNA and CDR2 is YNFKEQ. This CDR3 reads CASSQLEPRETQYF. CDR3 nucleotide sequence: TGTGCCAGCAGCCAATTGGAGCCCCGAGAGACCCAGTACTTC.

V and J are TRBV6-5 and TRBJ1-4, with D perhaps TRBD1 (6 bases). Germline CDR1 and CDR2: MNHEY and SVGAGI. The CDR3 is 15 residues long. V lost 6 bases and J lost 2, with 13 bases in between. The CDR3 region has the DNA TGTGCCAGCAGGGGTGAGGGGGGGACTAATGAAAAACTGTTTTTT. Translating it yields CASRGEGGTNEKLFF.

CDR3 loop: CASSAYTVDTQYF. The CDR3 DNA reads as TGTGCCAGCAGCGCTTACACCGTTGATACGCAGTATTTT. The rearrangement joins TRBV9 to TRBJ2-3; D call uncertain. This CDR3 has 13 amino acids. Germline V gives CDR1 SGDLS, CDR2 YYNGEE. The V and J ends lost 3 bases and 6 bases respectively, with 11 bases between them.

The gene calls are TRBV4-3 and TRBJ2-3, with 7 positions matching TRBD2. J gave up 5 bases and V 0 bases, and 11 bases lay outside the gene matches. The CDR3 has 17 amino acids. Looked up from germline, CDR1 is LGHNA and CDR2 is YSLEER. For the CDR3, the DNA is TGCGCCAGCAGCCAAGAAGGTGGCGGGAGAAGACAAGATACGCAGTATTTT. Encoded protein: CASSQEGGGRRQDTQYF.

CDR3 loop: CASSLAPARGGQETQYF. CDR3 bases: TGTGCCAGCAGCTTGGCTCCGGCCCGGGGGGGCCAAGAGACCCAGTACTTC. The chain combines TRBV7-2 with TRBJ2-5, with 8 nucleotides matching TRBD2. The CDR3 runs to 17 residues. In germline, CDR1 is SGHTA, CDR2 FQGNSA. V was pared by 3 bases and J by 1 base, with 10 bases of the junction left unmatched.